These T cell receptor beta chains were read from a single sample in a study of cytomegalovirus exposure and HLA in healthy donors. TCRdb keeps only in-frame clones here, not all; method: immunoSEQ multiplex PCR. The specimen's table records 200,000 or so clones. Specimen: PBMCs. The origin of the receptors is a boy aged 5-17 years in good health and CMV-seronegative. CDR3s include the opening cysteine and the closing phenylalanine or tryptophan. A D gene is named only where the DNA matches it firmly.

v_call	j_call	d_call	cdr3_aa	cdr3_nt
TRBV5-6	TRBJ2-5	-	CASSSSGLGGYQETQYF	TGTGCCAGCAGCTCGTCGGGGCTAGGAGGGTACCAAGAGACCCAGTACTTC
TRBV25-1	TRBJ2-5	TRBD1	CASSDLGQGEETQYF	TGTGCCAGCAGTGACTTGGGACAGGGTGAAGAGACCCAGTACTTC
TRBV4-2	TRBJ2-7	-	CASSQDRGSSYEQYF	TGTGCCAGCAGCCAAGATCGGGGGAGCTCCTACGAGCAGTACTTC
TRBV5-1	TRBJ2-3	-	CASSLVADTQYF	TGCGCCAGCAGCTTGGTAGCGGATACGCAGTATTTT
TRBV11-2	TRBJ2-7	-	CASSLGPVYEQYF	TGTGCCAGCAGCTTAGGTCCGGTCTACGAGCAGTACTTC
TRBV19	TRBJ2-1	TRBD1	CASSILFGQGDSTEQFF	TGTGCCAGTAGTATACTTTTCGGACAGGGTGACAGCACTGAGCAGTTCTTC
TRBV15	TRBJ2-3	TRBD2	CATSRDLAVATDTQYF	TGTGCCACCAGCAGAGATCTAGCGGTTGCCACAGATACGCAGTATTTT
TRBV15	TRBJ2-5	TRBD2	CATSREASGGASETQYF	TGTGCCACCAGCAGAGAAGCTAGCGGGGGGGCATCAGAGACCCAGTACTTC
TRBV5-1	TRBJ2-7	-	CASSLSGSVISYEQYF	TGCGCCAGCAGCTTGTCTGGTAGCGTAATCTCCTACGAGCAGTACTTC
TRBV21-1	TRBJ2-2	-	CAAENTGELFF	TGTGCCGCAGAGAACACCGGGGAGCTGTTTTTT
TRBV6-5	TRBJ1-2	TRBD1	CASSSTGRSAGYTF	TGTGCCAGCAGTTCGACAGGGAGGTCGGCTGGCTACACCTTC
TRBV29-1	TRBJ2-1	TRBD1	CSDVSGQGLDEQFF	TGCAGCGATGTTTCGGGACAGGGGTTGGATGAGCAGTTCTTC
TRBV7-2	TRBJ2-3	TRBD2	CASSARLAIDTQYF	TGTGCCAGCAGCGCCCGACTAGCGATTGATACGCAGTATTTT
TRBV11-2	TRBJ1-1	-	CASSLARMNTEAFF	TGTGCCAGCAGCTTAGCGCGGATGAACACTGAAGCTTTCTTT
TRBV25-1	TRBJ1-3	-	CASSDPRQAPGNTIYF	TGTGCCAGCAGTGATCCCAGACAGGCCCCTGGAAACACCATATATTTT
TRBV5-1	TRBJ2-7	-	CASSAGGLRDSSYEQYF	TGCGCCAGCAGCGCAGGAGGGCTAAGGGACAGCTCCTACGAGCAGTACTTC
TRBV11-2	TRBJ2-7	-	CASSRRTLGEQYF	TGTGCCAGCAGCCGACGGACTCTGGGCGAGCAGTACTTC
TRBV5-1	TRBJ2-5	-	CASSLVYRGETQYF	TGCGCCAGCAGCTTGGTTTACCGGGGGGAGACCCAGTACTTC
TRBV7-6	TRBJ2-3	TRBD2	CASSSRLAGARTDTQYF	TGTGCCAGCAGCTCCCGACTAGCGGGGGCCCGCACAGATACGCAGTATTTT
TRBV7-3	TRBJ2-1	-	CASSFRAGDEQFF	TGTGCCAGCAGCTTTCGGGCCGGGGATGAGCAGTTCTTC
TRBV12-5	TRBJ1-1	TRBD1	CASGAGTVNTEAFF	TGTGCTAGTGGCGCCGGGACAGTGAACACTGAAGCTTTCTTT
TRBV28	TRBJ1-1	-	CASSLRGTSTEAFF	TGTGCCAGCAGTTTAAGGGGGACGTCCACTGAAGCTTTCTTT
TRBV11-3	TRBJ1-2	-	CASSNDSYGYTF	TGTGCCAGCAGCAACGACAGCTATGGCTACACCTTC
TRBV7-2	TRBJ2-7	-	CASSLDRAYEQYF	TGTGCCAGCAGCTTAGACCGCGCCTACGAGCAGTACTTC
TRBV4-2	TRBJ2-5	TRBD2	CASSPLTSGGAETQYF	TGTGCCAGCAGCCCACTTACTAGCGGGGGGGCGGAGACCCAGTACTTC
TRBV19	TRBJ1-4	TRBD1	CASSPRTGKDGATNEKLFF	TGTGCCAGTAGTCCGAGGACAGGGAAGGATGGGGCAACTAATGAAAAACTGTTTTTT
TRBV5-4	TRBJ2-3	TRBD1	CASGGGQTTDTQYF	TGTGCCAGCGGTGGGGGACAGACAACAGATACGCAGTATTTT
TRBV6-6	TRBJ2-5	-	CASREGAFGTQYF	TGTGCCAGCAGGGAGGGGGCCTTTGGGACCCAGTACTTC
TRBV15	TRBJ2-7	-	CATSRVGIQGGYEQYF	TGTGCCACCAGCAGAGTAGGAATACAGGGCGGTTACGAGCAGTACTTC